Presented here are 17 T cell receptor beta chains from one specimen sequenced in a study of blood T cell repertoires in COVID-19. Profiled with immunoSEQ multiplex PCR; TCRdb holds only in-frame clones, not every one. The sample yields approximately 320,000 clones, roughly 87% seen once. The sequencing sample was made of PBMCs or T cells enriched from blood (not recorded which). These receptor sequences come from a woman younger than 30 who had recovered from COVID-19.

The chain uses TRBV5-1 and TRBJ2-3; 11 positions agree with TRBD2. The CDR3 runs to 16 residues. Per the germline V gene, CDR1 is SGHRS and CDR2 is YFSETQ. Germline trimming cut 3 bases from V and 2 bases from J; bases unmatched to any gene: 5. The CDR3 here is CASSWIAGGSTDTQYF. Written as DNA, the CDR3 is TGCGCCAGCAGCTGGATAGCGGGGGGGTCCACAGATACGCAGTATTTT.

The chain recombines TRBV20-1 with TRBJ2-1; maybe TRBD1 (6 bases). This CDR3 contains 11 residues. The V gene's germline CDR1 is DFQATT and CDR2 SNEGSKA (reference sequence). CDR3 in DNA: TGCAGGGTGGGGGCCGGCGGTGAGCAGTTCTTC. Its translation is CRVGAGGEQFF.

This clone was observed once. The V gene is TRBV4-1, the J gene TRBJ2-5; TRBD2 matches at 9 bases. CDR3 length: 15 residues. In germline, CDR1 is MGHRA, CDR2 YSYEKL. V trimming: 4 bases; J trimming: 4 bases; junction bases outside the gene matches: 7. The CDR3 spells CASSPSSGVAETQYF. The CDR3 DNA reads as TGCGCCAGCAGCCCCTCTAGCGGGGTTGCAGAGACCCAGTACTTC.

The J gene is TRBJ1-1, the V gene TRBV5-8, with D hard to call. Germline values: CDR1 SGHTS, CDR2 YDEGEE. The CDR3 length is 15 residues. V was shortened by 1 base and J by 0 bases, with 10 bases between the two germline ends. Written as DNA, the CDR3 is TGTGCCAGCAGCTTGTCAGGAAACTTGAACACTGAAGCTTTCTTT. It codes for CASSLSGNLNTEAFF. The variable domain in full, completed from reference TRBV5-8 and TRBJ1-1, reads EAGVTQSPTHLIKTRGQQATLRCSPISGHTSVYWYQQALGLGLQFLLWYDEGEERNRGNFPPRFSGRQFPNYSSELNVNALELEDSALYLCASSLSGNLNTEAFFGQGTRLTVV.

V and J are TRBV20-1 and TRBJ2-5, with D hard to call. Trimming shortened V by 6 bases and J by 4 bases, and 6 bases separated the two germline ends. The germline V gene has CDR1 DFQATT and CDR2 SNEGSKA (reference sequence). The CDR3 is made up of 10 amino acids. CDR3 loop: CSATRETQYF. The DNA for the CDR3 is TGCAGTGCCACAAGAGAGACCCAGTACTTC.

The rearrangement links TRBV13 to TRBJ2-1, with 7 bases lining up with TRBD2. The CDR3 has 15 residues. Germline V gene sequence: CDR1 PRHDT, CDR2 FYEKMQ (reference sequence). After removal of 2 bases from V and 5 bases from J, the junction contained 6 bases not matched to a gene. The CDR3 DNA reads TGTGCCAGCAGCTTACCAGGGACTAAGGACAATGAGCAGTTCTTC. This sequence encodes CASSLPGTKDNEQFF.

This chain links TRBV11-2 with TRBJ2-6; D not certain. The CDR3 contains 14 residues. Germline V gene data show CDR1 as SGHAT and CDR2 as FQNNGV. Trimming pared 3 bases from V and 1 base from J, leaving 4 bases between. For the CDR3, the DNA is TGTGCCAGCAGCTTCAGATCTGGGGCCAACGTCCTGACTTTC. Residues: CASSFRSGANVLTF.

The chain carries TRBV4-3 and TRBJ1-3, with D perhaps TRBD1 (6 bases). The germline CDR1 and CDR2 sequences are LGHNA and YSLEER. The CDR3 sequence is 14 residues long. Trimming shortened V by 3 bases and J by 6 bases, and 12 bases separated the two germline ends. The CDR3 DNA sequence: TGCGCCAGCAGCCACCCGGGACAACTAAACACCATATATTTT. Protein sequence: CASSHPGQLNTIYF.

With respect to this clone: Distinct nucleotide sequences in the sample also encode this CDR3. V usage is TRBV7-2 and J usage is TRBJ2-7; D is perhaps TRBD2 (6 bases). V was cut by 4 bases and J by 1 base, with 11 bases left in between. The CDR3 runs to 14 residues. From germline, CDR1 is SGHTA and CDR2 FQGNSA. Here the CDR3 DNA reads TGTGCCAGCAGCTCCGGGACTGGATCCTACGAGCAGTACTTC. Translated: CASSSGTGSYEQYF.

The chain combines TRBV7-2 with TRBJ2-5, with no clear D. The CDR3 extends over 14 amino acids. V shed 3 bases and J shed 0 bases, with 8 bases lying between them. Looked up from germline, CDR1 is SGHTA and CDR2 is FQGNSA. CDR3 sequence: CASSFGVYQETQYF. The CDR3 nucleotides are TGTGCCAGCAGCTTCGGTGTGTACCAAGAGACCCAGTACTTC. Filled out from reference TRBV7-2 and TRBJ2-5, the complete variable domain reads GAGVSQSPSNKVTEKGKDVELRCDPISGHTALYWYRQSLGQGLEFLIYFQGNSAPDKSGLPSDRFSAERTGGSVSTLTIQRTQQEDSAVYLCASSFGVYQETQYFGPGTRLLVL.

CDR3 sequence: CASSLDGQGGQPQHF. In DNA, the CDR3 is TGTGCCAGCAGTTTGGATGGACAGGGAGGTCAGCCCCAGCATTTT. The chain has TRBV28 and TRBJ1-5, with 8 bases that match TRBD1. The CDR3 consists of 15 residues. V gave up 3 bases and J gave up 6 bases; unmatched junction bases: 7. Germline V lookup: CDR1 MDHEN, CDR2 SYDVKM.

V usage is TRBV6-5 and J usage is TRBJ2-3; 7 bases are shared with TRBD2. CDR1 is MNHEY and CDR2 is SVGAGI in the germline V gene. This CDR3 region has 14 residues. The trim removed 6 bases at V and 3 bases at J, leaving 6 bases unmatched. The CDR3 reads CASSQGRGTDTQYF. In DNA, the CDR3 is TGTGCCAGCAGCCAAGGGAGGGGTACAGATACGCAGTATTTT.

The CDR3 spells CSVRTGGNYGYTF. The DNA for the CDR3 is TGCAGCGTAAGGACAGGGGGGAACTATGGCTACACCTTC. The chain recombines TRBV29-1 with TRBJ1-2; 10 bases agree with TRBD1. Germline V gives CDR1 SQVTM, CDR2 ANQGSEA. There are 13 residues in the CDR3. The V segment lost 6 bases and the J segment 2 bases; nucleotides outside the gene matches: 3. Complete variable domain (other parts from reference TRBV29-1 and TRBJ1-2): SAVISQKPSRDICQRGTSLTIQCQVDSQVTMMFWYRQQPGQSLTLIATANQGSEATYESGFVIDKFPISRPNLTFSTLTVSNMSPEDSSIYLCSVRTGGNYGYTFGSGTRLTVV.

The chain joins TRBV27 to TRBJ2-7; D is possibly TRBD1 (6 bases). CDR1 MNHEY and CDR2 SMNVEV come from the germline V gene (reference sequence). The ends were cut back, 2 bases at V and 2 bases at J, with 10 bases in the middle. The CDR3 totals 14 residues. The CDR3 protein is CASSLNRDTYEQYF. CDR3 in DNA: TGTGCCAGCAGTTTAAACAGGGACACCTACGAGCAGTACTTC.

The chain joins TRBV29-1 to TRBJ2-3, with D tentatively TRBD2 (6 bases). Germline assignment: CDR1 SQVTM and CDR2 ANQGSEA. The V and J ends lost 5 bases and 3 bases respectively, with 24 bases between them. The CDR3 consists of 17 residues. This CDR3 reads CSVCRGTPTPETDTQYF. The CDR3 coding sequence is TGCAGCGTTTGTCGTGGGACTCCCACGCCGGAGACAGATACGCAGTATTTT.

The V and J genes are TRBV19 and TRBJ1-5; 9 bases fit TRBD1. V gave up 4 bases and J gave up 1 base; unmatched junction bases: 5. This CDR3 has 16 amino acids. The germline CDR1 and CDR2 sequences are LNHDA and SQIVND (reference sequence). DNA for the CDR3: TGTGCCAGTAGTACACAACAGGGGGCAAGCAATCAGCCCCAGCATTTT. Its translation: CASSTQQGASNQPQHF. Looking up the rest from reference TRBV19 and TRBJ1-5 gives the full variable domain: DGGITQSPKYLFRKEGQNVTLSCEQNLNHDAMYWYRQDPGQGLRLIYYSQIVNDFQKGDIAEGYSVSREKKESFPLTVTSAQKNPTAFYLCASSTQQGASNQPQHFGDGTRLSIL.

V gene TRBV7-2 combines with J gene TRBJ2-5; D might be TRBD2 (6 bases). The CDR3 length is 12 residues. The V end lost 5 bases, the J end lost 2 bases, and 6 bases lay between the germline ends. Germline-derived CDR1 and CDR2 are SGHTA and FQGNSA. CDR3 region: CASSAGQETQYF. CDR3 in DNA: TGTGCCAGCAGCGCGGGACAAGAGACCCAGTACTTC.